This T cell receptor beta chain was obtained from a study of cytomegalovirus exposure and HLA in healthy donors. Study-wide results and limits: Clonal expansion, a later analysis showed, was greater in HLA-associated TCR beta chains than in equally common others. The records held CMV serostatus as the only immune exposure information. In most subjects, TCR beta sequences reportedly gave accurate predictions of HLA-A and HLA-B alleles. In a later analysis, TCR beta V- and J-gene trimming was associated with a missense DCLRE1C variant.

Points on this clone: Its antigen is as yet unknown.

The primer mix had 60 Vbeta and 13 Jbeta primers. Profiling relied on immunoSEQ multiplex PCR, and the TCRdb table lists in-frame clones only, not all of them. In the table there are under 250,000 clones, around 85% of which are singletons. V lost 8 bases, J lost 7 bases, and 9 bases lay in between. The CDR3 runs 11 residues. From germline, CDR1 is WNHNN and CDR2 SYGVQD (reference sequence). Sequencing used PBMCs. This sequence originates from a woman aged 50 to 65 in good health and CMV-seronegative. The rearrangement joins TRBV10-1 to TRBJ2-1; a possible D gene is TRBD2 (6 bases). CDR3 sequence reads: CASGSGNEQFF. CDR3 sequence (DNA): TGCGCCAGCGGGAGCGGGAATGAGCAGTTCTTC.